A single T cell receptor (beta chain) is shown here with its context. Its specificity is unknown. This CDR3 comprises 14 residues. Looked up from germline, CDR1 is SGDLS and CDR2 is YYNGEE. V lost 0 bases and J lost 6, with 10 bases in between. Assay used: immunoSEQ multiplex PCR; TCRdb lists only in-frame clones, some missing. The sample carries under 150,000 clones, approximately 88% recorded once. This record comes from a study of cytomegalovirus exposure and HLA in healthy donors. Study-wide results and caveats: Many donors carried some public TCRs, although rarity characterized most TCR sequences. Listed as cytomegalovirus-associated were more than 150 TCR beta chains. Subsequent analysis found a tendency for first-cohort TCR clusters to co-occur within the 95 to 150 validation repertoires.

Sequenced input: PBMCs. The genes are TRBV9 and TRBJ2-1; D perhaps matches TRBD1 (6 bases). This clonotype was sampled from a woman younger than 30 in good health and CMV-seropositive. The CDR3 loop reads CASSVEVRGNEQFF. The CDR3 nucleotides are TGTGCCAGCAGCGTAGAGGTCAGGGGCAATGAGCAGTTCTTC.